Given below is one T cell receptor (beta chain) in context. This entry belongs to a study of early T cells in non-severe SARS-CoV-2 infection. Study overall: Sequencing of unsorted whole blood was done on bulk RNA, leaving chains unpaired.

Trimming shortened V by 0 bases and J by 2 bases, and 11 bases separated the two germline ends. CDR1 and CDR2 (germline): SQVTM, ANQGSEA. The CDR3 sequence is 14 residues long. Unique molecular identifiers were added to individual cDNA molecules. TCRdb used MiXCR to reprocess the 5' RACE reads, holding one entry per CDR3 protein. The sample consists of 65,000 to 95,000 distinct CDR3 sequences, roughly 12% of them appearing once. The V call is TRBV29-1, the J call TRBJ2-7; D possibly corresponds to TRBD2 (6 bases). The sequencing used whole blood, collected at baseline. This TCR derives from an adult who was a healthcare worker with PCR-confirmed SARS-CoV-2 infection or an uninfected control (not recorded which). The donor label of this sample is uncertain. CDR3 region: CSVEDPLATYEQYF. The CDR3 coding sequence is TGCAGCGTTGAAGACCCTCTAGCGACCTACGAGCAGTACTTC.